These T cell receptor beta chains were read from a single sample in a study of CD4 T cell repertoires in COVID-19. Profiled with immunoSEQ multiplex PCR; TCRdb holds only in-frame clones, not every one. This sample has 60,000 to 90,000 clones, with about 80% found just once. This specimen consisted of CD4+ T cells from peripheral blood, obtained after recovery from COVID-19. These receptors were obtained from a human donor who had COVID-19. CDR3s include the opening cysteine and the closing phenylalanine or tryptophan. A D gene is named only where the DNA matches it firmly. Clone size, where shown, is once, few, many, or a class for clones that have expanded.

d_gene | j_gene | v_gene | abundance | CDR3nt | CDR3aa
. | TRBJ1-1 | TRBV18 | . | TGTGCCAGCTCTCCACGGAGGGACGAGAACACTGAAGCTTTCTTT | CASSPRRDENTEAFF
. | TRBJ1-2 | TRBV15 | . | TGTGCCACCAGCAGAGAAGGCAGCTGGTATGGCTACACCTTC | CATSREGSWYGYTF
. | TRBJ1-2 | TRBV28 | . | TGTGCCAGCAGCTTGCCGGTTCTTAACTATGGCTACACCTTC | CASSLPVLNYGYTF
TRBD1 | TRBJ2-5 | TRBV3-1/TRBV3-2 | few | TGTGCCAGCAGCCTTGACAGGGGGCGGACAGAGACCCAGTACTTC | CASSLDRGRTETQYF
. | TRBJ2-5 | TRBV7-9 | . | TGTGCCAGCAGCTTCAATCGGGAGACCCAGTACTTC | CASSFNRETQYF
. | TRBJ1-2 | TRBV4-2 | . | TGTGCCAGCAGCCAAGCGGCTTTCGACTATGGCTACACCTTC | CASSQAAFDYGYTF
. | TRBJ2-2 | TRBV21-1 | . | TGTGCCAGCAGCAACGGGCTGCGACAGGGTGCTGGAACCGGGGAGCTGTTTTTT | CASSNGLRQGAGTGELFF
TRBD1 | TRBJ1-5 | TRBV28 | . | TGTGCCAGCAGTCTGGGACAGCACAATCAGCCCCAGCATTTT | CASSLGQHNQPQHF
TRBD1 | TRBJ2-1 | TRBV19 | . | TGTGCCAGTAGTTCCGGGACAGGGGGGTACAATGAGCAGTTCTTC | CASSSGTGGYNEQFF
. | TRBJ1-2 | TRBV6-5 | . | TGTGCCAGCAGTTGGGCGGACTATGGCTACACCTTC | CASSWADYGYTF
TRBD2 | TRBJ2-2 | TRBV5-4 | . | TGTGCCAGCAGCTTGGAGCTAGCGGGGGGGTACGGGGAGCTGTTTTTT | CASSLELAGGYGELFF
TRBD2 | TRBJ2-3 | TRBV19 | . | TGTGCCAGTAGCCCAATTACTAGCGGGAGTGCAGATACGCAGTATTTT | CASSPITSGSADTQYF
TRBD1 | TRBJ1-1 | TRBV19 | . | TGTGCCAGTAGAGGGGACAGGGCCAACACTGAAGCTTTCTTT | CASRGDRANTEAFF
TRBD1 | TRBJ1-4 | TRBV19 | few | TGTGCCACCCGAGCAGGACAGGGGAGAACTAATGAAAAACTGTTTTTT | CATRAGQGRTNEKLFF
. | TRBJ2-2 | TRBV7-6 | . | TGTGCCAGCATGGGGACCCCCCGCGGGGAGCTGTTTTTT | CASMGTPRGELFF
TRBD2 | TRBJ2-5 | TRBV10-2 | . | TGCGCCAGCACAGGACTAGCGGAAGAGACCCAGTACTTC | CASTGLAEETQYF
. | TRBJ2-7 | TRBV6-5 | . | TGTGCCAGCAGTTTGGGACAAGTGGGCTACGAGCAGTACTTC | CASSLGQVGYEQYF
TRBD1 | TRBJ2-5 | TRBV6-2/TRBV6-3 | . | TGTGCCAGCAGCCCTAAGGGACAGGGCTTACCCGGGGCGGAGACCCAGTACTTC | CASSPKGQGLPGAETQYF
. | TRBJ1-4 | TRBV18 | . | TGTGCCAGCTCACCAATAGGGGATGAAAAACTGTTTTTT | CASSPIGDEKLFF
TRBD2 | TRBJ2-1 | TRBV28 | . | TGTGCCAGCAGGCTAGCGGGGGACAATGAGCAGTTCTTC | CASRLAGDNEQFF
. | TRBJ2-1 | TRBV3-1/TRBV3-2 | . | TGTGCCAGCAGCCAAGATGGGGGCATTAAGAGGCGGTTCTTC | CASSQDGGIKRRFF
. | TRBJ2-1 | TRBV5-3 | . | TGTGCCAGAAGCTTACGGGGGAGGAGCAATGAGCAGTTCTTC | CARSLRGRSNEQFF
. | TRBJ1-1 | TRBV21-1 | . | TGTGCCAGCAGCACCCGACAGAAGAACACTGAAGCTTTCTTT | CASSTRQKNTEAFF
. | TRBJ2-5 | TRBV11-3 | . | TGTGCCAGCAGCGAGCAGGGCCCCCAAGAGACCCAGTACTTC | CASSEQGPQETQYF
TRBD1 | TRBJ1-1 | TRBV11-3 | . | TGTGCCAGCAGCTCCCGGACAGGGGATGTAGCTTTCTTT | CASSSRTGDVAFF
. | TRBJ1-2 | TRBV18 | . | TGTGCCAGCTCACCTGGGGGGGCTAACTATGGCTACACCTTC | CASSPGGANYGYTF
. | TRBJ1-6 | TRBV6-5 | . | TGTGCCAGCCGATCCGGGACACATAATTCACCCCTCCACTTT | CASRSGTHNSPLHF
TRBD1 | TRBJ1-3 | TRBV10-3 | . | TGTGCCATCAGTAGGACAGGGGGAGACTCTGGAAACACCATATATTTT | CAISRTGGDSGNTIYF
. | TRBJ1-1 | TRBV6-6 | . | TGTGCCAGCAGTGGCCTAGGGGGAACTGAAGCTTTCTTT | CASSGLGGTEAFF
TRBD1 | TRBJ1-6 | TRBV4-1 | . | TGCGCCAGCAGCCCGACAGGGGCCCCCGGTAATTCACCCCTCCACTTT | CASSPTGAPGNSPLHF
. | TRBJ2-7 | TRBV2 | . | TGTGCCGGATCGCCCACGGCTACCTACGAGCAGTACTTC | CAGSPTATYEQYF
. | TRBJ2-7 | TRBV12-3/TRBV12-4 | . | TGTGCCAGCAGTTCCCTTTGGTGGTACGAGCAGTACTTC | CASSSLWWYEQYF
. | TRBJ2-7 | TRBV19 | . | TGTGCCAGTAGTGGAGTGGGGATAGGGTCCTACGAGCAGTACTTC | CASSGVGIGSYEQYF
TRBD2 | TRBJ2-5 | TRBV2 | . | TGTGCCACGCAGGCGGGAGGGCCCGGTGAGACCCAGTACTTC | CATQAGGPGETQYF
. | TRBJ2-6 | TRBV5-4 | . | TGTGCCAGCAGCCTGCCTGACGTGGCCAACGTCCTGACTTTC | CASSLPDVANVLTF
. | TRBJ2-3 | TRBV11-2 | . | TGTGCCAGCAGCTTAGATCGGGGCCTCACAGATACGCAGTATTTT | CASSLDRGLTDTQYF
. | TRBJ2-2 | TRBV5-5 | . | TGTGCCAGCAGCTTTTTACAGGGCCCGAACACCGGGGAGCTGTTTTTT | CASSFLQGPNTGELFF
TRBD1 | TRBJ2-7 | TRBV5-1 | . | TGCGCCAGCAGCCCGGGACAGGGGCTCTACGAGCAGTACTTC | CASSPGQGLYEQYF
. | TRBJ1-5 | TRBV19 | . | TGTGCCAGTAGTGATGGGGGGCGTCAGCCCCAGCATTTT | CASSDGGRQPQHF
. | TRBJ1-5 | TRBV19 | few | TGTGCCAGTAGTATAGGCAACGATCAGCCCCAGCATTTT | CASSIGNDQPQHF
. | TRBJ1-2 | TRBV7-9 | . | TGTGCCAGCAGCCACCCTCCTGACACCTATGGCTACACCTTC | CASSHPPDTYGYTF
. | TRBJ2-1 | TRBV3-1/TRBV3-2 | . | TGTGCCAGCAAAAATACGGAAGAGCAGTTCTTC | CASKNTEEQFF
TRBD1 | TRBJ1-4 | TRBV28 | . | TGTGCCAGCAGCGCCGGGACAGGGAGGGGAAATGAAAAACTGTTTTTT | CASSAGTGRGNEKLFF
. | TRBJ1-2 | TRBV28 | . | TGTGCCAGCAACCCAGTAGACCGTCTTAACTATGGCTACACCTTC | CASNPVDRLNYGYTF
TRBD2 | TRBJ2-7 | TRBV6-5 | . | TGTGCCAGCAGAGAGACTAGCGGATCATCCTACGAGCAGTACTTC | CASRETSGSSYEQYF
. | TRBJ2-5 | TRBV5-1 | . | TGCGCCAGCAGCTTGGGGGTGACAGAGCAAGAGACCCAGTACTTC | CASSLGVTEQETQYF
. | TRBJ1-3 | TRBV11-2 | few | TGTGCCAGCAGCCCCGCTACTGTTGGAAACACCATATATTTT | CASSPATVGNTIYF